This TCR beta chain was observed in a study of identical twins. Study observations and caveats: For out-of-frame beta sequences, excess twin sharing was weaker. In drawing conclusions, the study used cross-sectional statistical analysis and did not follow the same donors.

With template switching, a universal primer site was added, and the cDNA carried unique molecular identifiers. MiXCR, applied by TCRdb to the 5' RACE reads, yields one record per CDR3 protein. The data hold around 1.7 million distinct CDR3 sequences, with under 35% observed a single time. Concerning this clonotype: Antigen unknown.

V trimming: 5 bases; J trimming: 7 bases; junction bases outside the gene matches: 11. Per germline, CDR1 LGHNT and CDR2 FRNRAP. This CDR3 region has 15 residues. The chain carries TRBV12-5 and TRBJ2-7, with 10 positions matching TRBD1. The sequence derives from a newborn girl in good health. The specimen was cord blood. Written as DNA, the CDR3 is TGTGCTAGTGGTGGGGGGACAGGGGCTTACAATGAGCAGTACTTC. It codes for CASGGGTGAYNEQYF.